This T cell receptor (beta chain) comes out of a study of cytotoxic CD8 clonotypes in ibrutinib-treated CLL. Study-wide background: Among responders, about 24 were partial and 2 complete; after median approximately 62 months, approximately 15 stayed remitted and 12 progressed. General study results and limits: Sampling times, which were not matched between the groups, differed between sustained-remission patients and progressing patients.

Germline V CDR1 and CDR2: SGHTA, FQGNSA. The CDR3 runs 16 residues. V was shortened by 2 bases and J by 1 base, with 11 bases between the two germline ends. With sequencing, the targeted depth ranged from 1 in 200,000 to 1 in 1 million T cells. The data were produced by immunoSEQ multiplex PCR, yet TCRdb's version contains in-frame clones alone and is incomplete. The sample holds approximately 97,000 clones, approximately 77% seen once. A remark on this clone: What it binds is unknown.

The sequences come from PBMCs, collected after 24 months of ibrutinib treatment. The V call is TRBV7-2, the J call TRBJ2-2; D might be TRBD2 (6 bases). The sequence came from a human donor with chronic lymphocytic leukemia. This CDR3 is CASSLNLGGNTGELFF. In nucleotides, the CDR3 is TGTGCCAGCAGCTTAAACTTGGGGGGGAACACCGGGGAGCTGTTTTTT.